This is a list of T cell receptor beta chains from one sample in a study of cytomegalovirus exposure and HLA in healthy donors. Clones were sequenced by immunoSEQ multiplex PCR, and TCRdb holds only the in-frame ones, with some missing. The top ten clones hold 4.5% of a sample with tens of thousands of clones, 95% to 96% of them seen once. Sequencing was done on a sample of PBMCs. Receptor source: a woman aged 18-30 years in good health and CMV-seropositive. Both conserved end residues are part of each CDR3. A D gene is named only where the DNA matches it firmly. Some rows have no size entry. The others give once, few or many, or a class for an expanded clone.

clone size,V gene,D gene,J gene,CDR3 protein,CDR3 DNA
-,TRBV2,TRBD1,TRBJ1-5,CASSESRGSNQPQHF,TGTGCCAGCAGTGAGTCCAGGGGGAGCAATCAGCCCCAGCATTTT
-,TRBV6-1,TRBD1,TRBJ2-3,CASSGDRAADTQYF,TGTGCCAGCAGTGGGGACAGGGCTGCAGATACGCAGTATTTT
-,TRBV2,-,TRBJ2-1,CASSDIMENEQFF,TGTGCCAGCAGTGATATAATGGAGAATGAGCAGTTCTTC
-,TRBV9,TRBD1,TRBJ1-5,CASSQQGGNQPQHF,TGTGCCAGCAGCCAACAGGGGGGCAATCAGCCCCAGCATTTT
-,TRBV7-3,TRBD2,TRBJ2-1,CASSLMASGIGNEQFF,TGTGCCAGCAGCTTAATGGCTAGCGGGATAGGTAATGAGCAGTTCTTC
-,TRBV28,TRBD1,TRBJ2-5,CASSQPLGTGLKETQYF,TGTGCCAGCAGTCAACCTTTGGGGACAGGGCTAAAAGAGACCCAGTACTTC
-,TRBV4-3,TRBD1,TRBJ1-2,CASSQDIVRGYGYTF,TGCGCCAGCAGCCAAGATATAGTCAGGGGGTATGGCTACACCTTC
-,TRBV11-2,-,TRBJ2-5,CASSKQGVRETQYF,TGTGCCAGCAGCAAACAGGGAGTGCGGGAGACCCAGTACTTC
-,TRBV5-1,-,TRBJ1-1,CASRASGVTWNTEAFF,TGCGCCAGCAGGGCAAGCGGGGTCACCTGGAACACTGAAGCTTTCTTT
once,TRBV19,-,TRBJ2-7,CASRRTVKDYEQYF,TGTGCCAGCAGGCGGACAGTCAAGGACTACGAGCAGTACTTC
once,TRBV6-6,-,TRBJ2-7,CASSWTRGAGHEQYF,TGTGCCAGCAGTTGGACAAGGGGCGCAGGCCACGAGCAGTACTTC
-,TRBV14,-,TRBJ2-7,CASSQDWGRTYEQYF,TGTGCCAGCAGCCAAGACTGGGGCAGGACCTACGAGCAGTACTTC
once,TRBV9,-,TRBJ2-1,CASSVDGGSSYNEQFF,TGTGCCAGCAGCGTAGATGGGGGGAGTTCCTACAATGAGCAGTTCTTC
-,TRBV7-3,TRBD1,TRBJ1-2,CASSPGQGAGGYTF,TGTGCCAGCAGCCCGGGACAGGGGGCGGGTGGCTACACCTTC
-,TRBV6-4,-,TRBJ2-2,CASRQANTGELFF,TGTGCCAGCCGGCAGGCAAACACCGGGGAGCTGTTTTTT
-,TRBV14,-,TRBJ2-1,CASSQGGSEQFF,TGTGCCAGCAGCCAAGGCGGATCTGAGCAGTTCTTC
-,TRBV5-6,-,TRBJ1-4,CASSRGGEKLFF,TGTGCCAGCAGCCGGGGGGGTGAAAAACTGTTTTTT
-,TRBV10-3,TRBD2,TRBJ2-7,CAISESSGGPYEQYF,TGTGCCATCAGTGAGTCATCGGGAGGTCCCTACGAGCAGTACTTC
once,TRBV5-1,-,TRBJ2-1,CASSPQGDEQFF,TGCGCCAGCAGCCCGCAGGGTGATGAGCAGTTCTTC
-,TRBV5-6,TRBD1,TRBJ2-7,CASSLVSTGTGITYEQYF,TGTGCCAGCAGCTTGGTATCTACTGGGACAGGGATAACCTACGAGCAGTACTTC
once,TRBV5-1,TRBD2,TRBJ2-5,CASSSTQGLAGGPIGEETQYF,TGCGCCAGCAGCTCGACGCAGGGACTAGCGGGAGGGCCTATCGGAGAAGAGACCCAGTACTTC
-,TRBV7-2,TRBD1,TRBJ2-7,CASSLVWDRDDEQYF,TGTGCCAGCAGCTTAGTTTGGGACAGGGACGACGAGCAGTACTTC
-,TRBV5-3,-,TRBJ1-5,CARSLGVGRGNQPQHF,TGTGCCAGAAGCTTGGGTGTGGGGCGCGGCAATCAGCCCCAGCATTTT
-,TRBV11-3,-,TRBJ1-1,CASSFSRGRITEAFF,TGTGCCAGCAGCTTCAGCAGGGGAAGAATCACTGAAGCTTTCTTT
once,TRBV5-4,-,TRBJ2-5,CASRSTSRSQETQYF,TGTGCCAGCAGATCTACTAGCAGAAGTCAAGAGACCCAGTACTTC
-,TRBV28,TRBD1,TRBJ2-1,CASGTGIYEQFF,TGTGCCAGCGGGACAGGGATCTATGAGCAGTTCTTC
-,TRBV28,TRBD1,TRBJ1-1,CASSLGPWWGQGLPEAFF,TGTGCCAGCAGTTTAGGGCCATGGTGGGGACAGGGGCTCCCTGAAGCTTTCTTT
-,TRBV28,-,TRBJ2-7,CASSLAAMLLYEQYF,TGTGCCAGCAGTTTAGCGGCCATGCTCCTCTACGAGCAGTACTTC
-,TRBV5-6,-,TRBJ1-5,CASSLVAGTHF,TGTGCCAGCAGCTTGGTGGCAGGAACGCATTTT
-,TRBV28,TRBD1,TRBJ1-1,CASSLHRQGAGTEAFF,TGTGCCAGCAGTTTACACAGACAGGGCGCGGGGACTGAAGCTTTCTTT
-,TRBV7-2,TRBD1,TRBJ2-7,CASSLATGGGEQYF,TGTGCCAGCAGCTTAGCCACAGGGGGAGGCGAGCAGTACTTC
-,TRBV29-1,TRBD2,TRBJ2-5,CSVEERTSGRGGQETQYF,TGCAGCGTTGAGGAGCGGACTAGCGGGAGGGGAGGCCAAGAGACCCAGTACTTC
-,TRBV14,TRBD2,TRBJ2-1,CASSQDLAGGSQLNEQFF,TGTGCCAGCAGCCAAGATCTGGCGGGAGGGTCCCAACTCAATGAGCAGTTCTTC
-,TRBV13,-,TRBJ2-3,CASSLIEDPGGTDTQYF,TGTGCCAGCAGCTTAATTGAGGACCCAGGGGGCACAGATACGCAGTATTTT
-,TRBV5-4,TRBD2,TRBJ2-7,CASSLLAGGHEQYF,TGTGCCAGCAGCTTGCTAGCGGGAGGGCACGAGCAGTACTTC
-,TRBV21-1,-,TRBJ2-7,CASSKRTSGRSYEQYF,TGTGCCAGCAGCAAAAGGACTAGCGGGAGGTCCTACGAGCAGTACTTC
-,TRBV19,TRBD2,TRBJ2-7,CASSRLAGIYEQYF,TGTGCCAGTAGTAGACTAGCGGGAATATACGAGCAGTACTTC
-,TRBV10-1,-,TRBJ2-7,CASSDPQDPYEQYF,TGCGCCAGCAGTGACCCCCAGGATCCGTACGAGCAGTACTTC
-,TRBV30,-,TRBJ1-1,CAWSGGGRTEAFF,TGTGCCTGGAGTGGGGGCGGACGTACTGAAGCTTTCTTT
-,TRBV5-6,-,TRBJ2-7,CASSRVGEQYF,TGTGCCAGCAGCCGGGTGGGCGAGCAGTACTTC
-,TRBV29-1,-,TRBJ2-7,CSVGGRTGSYEQYF,TGCAGCGTTGGAGGGAGAACGGGCTCCTACGAGCAGTACTTC